This T cell receptor beta chain was identified in a study of blood T cell repertoires in COVID-19. Study-wide background: Whether acute or convalescent, the COVID-19 samples came from the United States, Italy and Spain. PBMCs, B-cell-depleted T cells, or T cells provided the cDNA or gDNA that made up the material.

Original handling: The assay estimated nucleated cells by amplifying reference gene primers. TCRdb keeps only in-frame clones here, not all; method: immunoSEQ multiplex PCR. V and J calls and clone size come straight from that table; D and trimming were deduced from the DNA. The profile shows 200,000 to 250,000 clones, 70% to 85% of them singletons. Germline V lookup: CDR1 SEHNR, CDR2 FQNEAQ (reference sequence). The CDR3 contains 16 residues. After removal of 5 bases from V and 5 bases from J, the junction contained 11 bases not matched to a gene. The chain is built from TRBV7-9 and TRBJ2-5; TRBD1 matches 10 bases. This TCR was recovered from a woman at least 80 years old with acute or convalescent COVID-19. The sequencing input was peripheral blood. The CDR3 protein is CASSLTGTGVRETQYF. The CDR3 DNA reads TGTGCCAGCAGCCTAACCGGGACAGGGGTTAGGGAGACCCAGTACTTC.